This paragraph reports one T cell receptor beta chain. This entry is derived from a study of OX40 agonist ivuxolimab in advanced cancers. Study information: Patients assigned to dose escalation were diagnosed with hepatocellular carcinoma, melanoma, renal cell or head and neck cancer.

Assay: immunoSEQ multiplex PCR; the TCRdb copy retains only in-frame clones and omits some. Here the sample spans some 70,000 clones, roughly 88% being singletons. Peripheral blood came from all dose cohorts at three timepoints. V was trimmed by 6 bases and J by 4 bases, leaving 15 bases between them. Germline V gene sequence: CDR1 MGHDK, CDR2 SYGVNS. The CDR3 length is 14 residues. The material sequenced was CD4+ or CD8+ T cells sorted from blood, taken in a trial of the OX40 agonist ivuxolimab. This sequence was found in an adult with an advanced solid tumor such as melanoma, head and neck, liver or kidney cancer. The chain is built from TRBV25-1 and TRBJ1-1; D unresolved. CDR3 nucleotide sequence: TGTGCCAGCAGGGGAGGGCGGGCCCGCACTGAAGCTTTCTTT. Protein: CASRGGRARTEAFF.